This T cell receptor (beta chain) came from a study of CD8 T cells in Susac syndrome. An amount of RNA that ranged from roughly 0.45 to 1 ug was reverse transcribed with random hexamers. Coverage of TCR beta CDR3 amplification by immunoSEQ multiplex PCR extended to 54 Vbeta and 13 Jbeta. In TCRdb, the immunoSEQ multiplex PCR reads were re-called with MiXCR into one record per CDR3 protein. The table includes under 200,000 distinct CDR3 sequences, around 94% detected once. Controls matched for age and sex were healthy donors. FACS enriched CD8+ TEMRA cells, while bulk CD8+ and CD4+ were negatively isolated. The sample holds one count of this clonotype. This CDR3 spans 16 amino acids. Germline CDR1 reads SGHTA; CDR2 reads FQGNSA. Trimming shortened V by 6 bases and J by 2 bases, and 19 bases separated the two germline ends.

Sequencing input: CD4+ T cells from PBMCs. This clonotype was sampled from a human donor in good health. This chain uses TRBV7-2 with TRBJ2-5; no reliable D call. CDR3 in amino acids: CASSPRGTRGQETQYF. Written as DNA, the CDR3 is TGTGCCAGCAGTCCCCGCGGAACCCGTGGGCAAGAGACCCAGTACTTC.